What follows are 27 T cell receptor beta chains derived from one specimen sequenced in a study of blood T cell repertoires in COVID-19. This table comes from immunoSEQ multiplex PCR, and its TCRdb copy is limited to in-frame clones, with some not included. The sample shows under 250,000 clones, 89% of them seen only once. Material for sequencing was peripheral blood. These receptors all stem from a man aged 55 to 70 who had recovered from COVID-19.

V and J are TRBV19 and TRBJ1-1, with TRBD1 matching 9 bases. CDR1 and CDR2 (germline): LNHDA, SQIVND (reference sequence). V shed 5 bases, J shed 3 bases, and the junction held 10 bases outside the gene matches. CDR3 length equals 16 residues. The CDR3 loop reads CASSLRPDRGHTEAFF. CDR3 nucleotide sequence: TGTGCCAGTAGTCTACGTCCGGACAGGGGACACACTGAAGCTTTCTTT.

This chain joins TRBV6-2 or TRBV6-3 and TRBJ2-7; maybe TRBD2 (6 bases). Germline V lookup: CDR1 MNHEY, CDR2 SVGEGT. V was cut by 6 bases and J by 2 bases, with 17 bases left in between. The CDR3 has 15 amino acids. In DNA form, the CDR3 reads TGTGCCAGCAGCCGTTTGGAGGGGAGCGCCTACGAGCAGTACTTC. Amino acid sequence: CASSRLEGSAYEQYF.

The chain couples TRBV7-3 to TRBJ2-2, with TRBD2 matching over 11 bases. V trimming: 0 bases; J trimming: 11 bases; junction bases outside the gene matches: 8. Germline lookup yields CDR1 SGHTA and CDR2 FQGTGA. The CDR3 loop spans 16 amino acids. The DNA for the CDR3 is TGTGCCAGCAGCTTAACGGCGTGGCTAGCGGGGGGAGAGCTGTTTTTT. Translated: CASSLTAWLAGGELFF.

DNA of the CDR3: TGTGCCAGCAGCTGGGGGGAAGGTAACTATGGCTACACCTTC. Protein: CASSWGEGNYGYTF. This sequence joins TRBV6-5 and TRBJ1-2, with D perhaps matching TRBD1 (5 bases). The length of the CDR3 is 14 residues. The ends were cut back, 6 bases at V and 1 base at J, with 12 bases in the middle. The V gene's germline CDR1 is MNHEY and CDR2 SVGAGI.

In nucleotides, the CDR3 is TGTGCCAGCAGCCCCGAGCTAAATGAAAAACTGTTTTTT. Translating it yields CASSPELNEKLFF. The gene calls are TRBV7-8 and TRBJ1-4; D call uncertain. V was pared by 5 bases and J by 5 bases, with 9 bases between. Looked up from germline, CDR1 is SGHVS and CDR2 is FQNEAQ. The CDR3 covers 13 residues.

V gene TRBV11-2 combines with J gene TRBJ2-1; 12 nucleotides match TRBD2. This CDR3 is 16 amino acids long. Germline V gene sequence: CDR1 SGHAT, CDR2 FQNNGV. The V gene end was trimmed by 0 bases and the J gene end by 8 bases; junction bases not matched to a gene: 5. The CDR3 DNA sequence: TGTGCCAGCAGCTTAGACACTAGCGGGGGGTTACATGAGCAGTTCTTC. The encoded protein is CASSLDTSGGLHEQFF.

This clone was picked up one time. The chain employs TRBV10-3 and TRBJ1-4; 8 nucleotides align to TRBD1. The CDR3 sequence is 16 residues long. CDR1 is ENHRY, CDR2 SYGVKD, per germline. V lost 6 bases to trimming and J lost 7 bases; unmatched junction nucleotides: 13. The CDR3 spells CAIRTGTGDLSEKLFF. CDR3 DNA: TGTGCCATCAGAACCGGGACAGGCGACCTAAGTGAAAAACTGTTTTTT.

By share of the sample, this clone is medium-sized. CDR3 bases: TGTGCCAGCAGCTCACTTGCGGGAGAGACCCAGTACTTC. It yields the protein CASSSLAGETQYF. The chain employs TRBV11-2 and TRBJ2-5, with D tentatively TRBD2 (5 bases). Deletions cut 4 bases from V and 4 bases from J, with 10 bases between. The CDR3 has 13 residues. Per germline, CDR1 SGHAT and CDR2 FQNNGV.

Here the CDR3 reads CASSKDRVAGNTIYF. DNA for the CDR3: TGTGCCAGCAGCAAAGACAGGGTGGCTGGAAACACCATATATTTT. The chain combines TRBV7-6 with TRBJ1-3, with 7 bases fitting TRBD1. This CDR3 is 15 amino acids long. After removal of 5 bases from V and 2 bases from J, the junction contained 6 bases not matched to a gene. From germline, CDR1 is SGHVS and CDR2 FNYEAQ.

The chain carries TRBV5-1 and TRBJ2-7; 10 bases match TRBD1. The CDR3 length is 15 residues. The J segment lost 7 bases and the V segment lost 3 bases, leaving 10 bases of the junction unmatched. CDR1 SGHRS and CDR2 YFSETQ come from the germline V gene. The CDR3 region is CASSWLGTGAEEQYF. The CDR3 DNA is TGCGCCAGCAGCTGGCTCGGGACAGGGGCGGAAGAGCAGTACTTC.

The chain has TRBV9 and TRBJ2-5; TRBD2 matches at 7 bases. Germline V gives CDR1 SGDLS, CDR2 YYNGEE. The CDR3 consists of 16 residues. J was trimmed by 2 bases and V by 3 bases; bases with no gene match: 10. The CDR3: CASSERPTSAQETQYF. The CDR3 bases are TGTGCCAGCAGCGAGCGACCAACTAGCGCTCAAGAGACCCAGTACTTC.

This clone is a singleton in its sample. J is TRBJ2-7 and V is TRBV5-4; TRBD2 is a possible D gene (6 bases). CDR1 is SGHNT, CDR2 YYREEE, per germline (reference sequence). The V end lost 0 bases, the J end lost 0 bases, and 13 bases lay between the germline ends. The CDR3 is 16 residues long. Written as DNA, the CDR3 is TGTGCCAGCAGCTTGGGATCGGCGGGGACCTCCTACGAGCAGTACTTC. It is translated as CASSLGSAGTSYEQYF.

This chain connects TRBV18 to TRBJ2-1, with D uncertain. V lost 2 bases, J lost 0 bases, and 11 bases lay in between. The CDR3 spans 16 residues. Germline V lookup: CDR1 KGHSH, CDR2 LQKENI. CDR3 nucleotides: TGTGCCAGCTCACCATATTTTGAGAGCTCCTACAATGAGCAGTTCTTC. Encoded protein: CASSPYFESSYNEQFF. The full variable domain, with the rest looked up from reference TRBV18 and TRBJ2-1, is NAGVMQNPRHLVRRRGQEARLRCSPMKGHSHVYWYRQLPEEGLKFMVYLQKENIIDESGMPKERFSAEFPKEGPSILRIQQVVRGDSAAYFCASSPYFESSYNEQFFGPGTRLTVL.

The chain couples TRBV5-5 to TRBJ2-7, with 7 bases that match TRBD1. Losses at the gene ends were 6 bases for V and 6 bases for J; bases not matched to a gene: 9. The CDR3 totals 13 residues. Germline CDR1 and CDR2: SGHKS and YYEKEE (reference sequence). This CDR3 reads CASTLGQAGEQYF. CDR3 DNA: TGTGCCAGCACACTCGGACAGGCGGGCGAGCAGTACTTC.

The chain links TRBV12-5 to TRBJ2-1, with 7 bases identical to TRBD2. The CDR3 spans 13 residues. V lost 7 bases, J lost 8 bases, and 8 bases stayed unmatched. CDR1 LGHNT and CDR2 FRNRAP come from the germline V gene. The CDR3 nucleotides are TGTGCTAGTGCCCACCCCCGGGGGGATGAGCAGTTCTTC. Its translation: CASAHPRGDEQFF.

The rearrangement links TRBV18 to TRBJ1-4; the match to TRBD1 covers 11 bases. The CDR3 is 15 residues long. Germline V gene data show CDR1 as KGHSH and CDR2 as LQKENI. J was trimmed by 6 bases and V by 0 bases; bases with no gene match: 0. In DNA, the CDR3 is TGTGCCAGCTCACCACCGGGACAGGGGGATGAAAAACTGTTTTTT. This sequence encodes CASSPPGQGDEKLFF.

The gene calls are TRBV15 and TRBJ2-7; 11 bases agree with TRBD2. The germline V gene encodes CDR1 LNHNV and CDR2 YYDKDF (reference sequence). Unmatched junction bases numbered 4, after V lost 5 bases and J lost 4 bases. The CDR3 has 14 amino acids. The CDR3: CATSPLAGVYEQYF. CDR3 in DNA: TGTGCCACCAGCCCACTAGCGGGAGTATACGAGCAGTACTTC.

This chain joins TRBV18 and TRBJ2-1, with D possibly TRBD2 on 6 matching bases. CDR3 length: 15 residues. CDR1 and CDR2 (germline): KGHSH, LQKENI. V was clipped by 5 bases and J by 7 bases, with 18 bases between them. As DNA, the CDR3 is TGTGCCAGCTCAGACCGGGCCGGGGGTTGGAATGAGCAGTTCTTC. Its translation is CASSDRAGGWNEQFF.

This sequence joins TRBV19 and TRBJ2-1; TRBD2 matches 10 bases. This CDR3 region has 15 residues. Germline loops: CDR1 LNHDA, CDR2 SQIVND (reference sequence). After removal of 3 bases from V and 4 bases from J, the junction contained 3 bases not matched to a gene. CDR3 bases: TGTGCCAGTAGTATCCAGCGGGGGGGGTACAATGAGCAGTTCTTC. Translation: CASSIQRGGYNEQFF. The complete variable domain, with remaining parts taken from reference TRBV19 and TRBJ2-1, reads DGGITQSPKYLFRKEGQNVTLSCEQNLNHDAMYWYRQDPGQGLRLIYYSQIVNDFQKGDIAEGYSVSREKKESFPLTVTSAQKNPTAFYLCASSIQRGGYNEQFFGPGTRLTVL.

The CDR3 reads CASSSIYEQYF. CDR3 sequence (DNA): TGTGCCAGCTCATCTATCTACGAGCAGTACTTC. J is TRBJ2-7 and V is TRBV18; D not certain. Looked up from germline, CDR1 is KGHSH and CDR2 is LQKENI. CDR3 length equals 11 residues. Trimming removed 5 bases at V and 3 bases at J, with 5 bases between. Variable domain in full (rest from reference TRBV18 and TRBJ2-7): NAGVMQNPRHLVRRRGQEARLRCSPMKGHSHVYWYRQLPEEGLKFMVYLQKENIIDESGMPKERFSAEFPKEGPSILRIQQVVRGDSAAYFCASSSIYEQYFGPGTRLTVT.

This sequence joins TRBV7-6 and TRBJ1-5, with D maybe TRBD1 (5 bases). The CDR3 consists of 18 residues. V was clipped by 2 bases and J by 0 bases, with 17 bases between them. The V gene's germline CDR1 is SGHVS and CDR2 FNYEAQ. In nucleotides, the CDR3 is TGTGCCAGCAGCTTAAGAGGCAGGGAATTTTATAGCAATCAGCCCCAGCATTTT. Its protein is CASSLRGREFYSNQPQHF.

This sequence joins TRBV18 and TRBJ1-2; 7 bases align to TRBD1. The germline gives CDR1 KGHSH, CDR2 LQKENI. This CDR3 is built from 16 residues. Unmatched junction bases numbered 12, after V lost 2 bases and J lost 6 bases. The CDR3 reads CASSPSGSVGQDGYTF. The CDR3 DNA reads as TGTGCCAGCTCACCATCAGGGTCGGTTGGACAGGATGGCTACACCTTC. Drawing the rest from reference TRBV18 and TRBJ1-2, the complete variable domain is NAGVMQNPRHLVRRRGQEARLRCSPMKGHSHVYWYRQLPEEGLKFMVYLQKENIIDESGMPKERFSAEFPKEGPSILRIQQVVRGDSAAYFCASSPSGSVGQDGYTFGSGTRLTVV.

This sequence joins TRBV7-2 and TRBJ2-3, with 8 nucleotides matching TRBD1. V was pared by 5 bases and J by 3 bases, with 7 bases of the junction left unmatched. Germline loops: CDR1 SGHTA, CDR2 FQGNSA. CDR3 size: 15 residues. The CDR3 nucleotides are TGTGCCAGCAGCCATGGGGACAGGTTGACAGATACGCAGTATTTT. Protein sequence: CASSHGDRLTDTQYF.

The chain carries TRBV12-3 or TRBV12-4 and TRBJ1-1, with TRBD1 identical over 8 bases. This CDR3 has 13 residues. The V segment lost 6 bases and the J segment 4 bases; nucleotides outside the gene matches: 4. CDR3 coding DNA: TGTGCCAGCAGCCAGGACAGGGTCACTGAAGCTTTCTTT. Translation: CASSQDRVTEAFF.

This clone was seen a single time. The V call is TRBV5-6, the J call TRBJ1-5; tentatively, D is TRBD1 (6 bases). This CDR3 has 14 amino acids. The ends were cut back, 2 bases at V and 4 bases at J, with 10 bases in the middle. CDR1 SGHDT and CDR2 YYEEEE come from the germline V gene. The CDR3 nucleotides are TGTGCCAGCAGCTTCGGGACACAAAATCAGCCCCAGCATTTT. Translation: CASSFGTQNQPQHF. The full variable domain, in which reference TRBV5-6 and TRBJ1-5 provide the parts outside the CDR3, is DAGVTQSPTHLIKTRGQQVTLRCSPKSGHDTVSWYQQALGQGPQFIFQYYEEEERQRGNFPDRFSGHQFPNYSSELNVNALLLGDSALYLCASSFGTQNQPQHFGDGTRLSIL.

CDR3 in amino acids: CASSLLAGGPETQYF. DNA for the CDR3: TGTGCCAGCAGCTTGTTAGCGGGGGGGCCTGAGACCCAGTACTTC. The rearrangement links TRBV5-5 to TRBJ2-5; 11 bases match TRBD2. In germline, CDR1 is SGHKS, CDR2 YYEKEE (reference sequence). This CDR3 comprises 15 residues. J lost 5 bases, V lost 1 base, and 4 bases had no gene match.

This chain uses TRBV9 with TRBJ1-1; D possibly corresponds to TRBD1 (5 bases). V was pared by 2 bases and J by 1 base, with 9 bases between. The CDR3 length is 14 residues. The germline V gene encodes CDR1 SGDLS and CDR2 YYNGEE. The CDR3 DNA reads TGTGCCAGCAGCGTGGGGGGTTCGAACACTGAAGCTTTCTTT. This sequence encodes CASSVGGSNTEAFF.